The 28 T cell receptor beta chains given below trace back to one sample, sequenced in a study of OX40 agonist ivuxolimab in advanced cancers. Produced via immunoSEQ multiplex PCR; TCRdb's table is partial and in-frame only. The sample consists of about 26,000 clones, about 90% of them appearing once. The sample was CD4+ or CD8+ T cells sorted from blood, taken in a trial of the OX40 agonist ivuxolimab. The receptors shown here come from an adult with an advanced solid tumor such as melanoma, head and neck, liver or kidney cancer.

The J gene is TRBJ2-1, the V gene TRBV27, with 10 bases identical to TRBD2. Germline V gene lookup returns CDR1 MNHEY and CDR2 SMNVEV (reference sequence). The CDR3 is 14 amino acids. V was clipped by 7 bases and J by 4 bases; unmatched bases: 4. The CDR3 loop reads CASTTGLAYNEQFF. The CDR3 DNA follows: TGTGCCAGCACTACGGGACTAGCGTACAATGAGCAGTTCTTC.

This sequence joins TRBV9 and TRBJ2-7; D is unclear. Germline V gene lookup returns CDR1 SGDLS and CDR2 YYNGEE. The V gene lost 4 bases and the J gene lost 1 base, with 9 bases spanning the gap. This CDR3 contains 13 residues. The chain's CDR3 is CASSPLGSYEQYF. The CDR3 bases are TGTGCCAGCAGCCCGCTGGGGTCCTACGAGCAGTACTTC.

The chain joins TRBV6-1 to TRBJ1-1, with TRBD1 as a possible D gene (6 bases). The V gene lost 5 bases and the J gene lost 1 base, with 8 bases spanning the gap. The germline V gene has CDR1 MNHNS and CDR2 SASEGT. The CDR3 has 13 amino acids. The CDR3 loop is CASSPGQNTEAFF. The CDR3 DNA reads TGTGCCAGCAGTCCGGGACAGAACACTGAAGCTTTCTTT.

The chain carries TRBV6-1 and TRBJ2-7, with D possibly matching TRBD2 (5 bases). Trimming pared 4 bases from V and 1 base from J, leaving 17 bases between. Germline V gene sequence: CDR1 MNHNS, CDR2 SASEGT. CDR3 length equals 16 residues. The CDR3, as DNA: TGTGCCAGCAGTGTGGGAGAAGTACACTTTTCCTACGAGCAGTACTTC. Amino acid sequence: CASSVGEVHFSYEQYF.

This chain's CDR3 is CASSTNGLGTEAFF. CDR3 in DNA: TGTGCCAGCAGTACCAACGGGCTGGGAACTGAAGCTTTCTTT. This sequence joins TRBV28 and TRBJ1-1; D gene ambiguous. CDR3 length equals 14 residues. V lost 5 bases to trimming and J lost 5 bases, with 15 bases between them. Germline lookup yields CDR1 MDHEN and CDR2 SYDVKM.

The chain combines TRBV7-3 with TRBJ1-1; no clear D. Germline CDR1 SGHTA, CDR2 FQGTGA. Trimming pared 0 bases from V and 4 bases from J, leaving 9 bases between. The CDR3 length is 14 residues. CDR3 DNA sequence: TGTGCCAGCAGCTTAACAGCGGGGAGCACTGAAGCTTTCTTT. This sequence encodes CASSLTAGSTEAFF.

The genes are TRBV11-2 and TRBJ1-1; D gene unclear. This CDR3 comprises 14 residues. Germline V gene data show CDR1 as SGHAT and CDR2 as FQNNGV. Trimming shortened V by 6 bases and J by 1 base, and 12 bases separated the two germline ends. DNA of the CDR3: TGTGCCAGCAGGGAACGGCTGTCGAACACTGAAGCTTTCTTT. It translates to CASRERLSNTEAFF. Complete variable domain (other parts from reference TRBV11-2 and TRBJ1-1): EAGVAQSPRYKIIEKRQSVAFWCNPISGHATLYWYQQILGQGPKLLIQFQNNGVVDDSQLPKDRFSAERLKGVDSTLKIQPAKLEDSAVYLCASRERLSNTEAFFGQGTRLTVV.

The J gene is TRBJ2-3, the V gene TRBV2; 9 bases are shared with TRBD2. Trimming at V came to 2 bases and at J to 4 bases, leaving 10 bases not matched to a gene. Germline CDR1 reads SNHLY; CDR2 reads FYNNEI. This CDR3 region has 17 residues. This CDR3 is CASSEWVGLAGSDTQYF. In DNA, the CDR3 is TGTGCCAGCAGTGAATGGGTCGGGCTAGCGGGATCAGATACGCAGTATTTT.

This rearrangement joins TRBV28 to TRBJ2-7; D possibly uses TRBD1 or TRBD2 (5 bases each). Trimming removed 2 bases at V and 2 bases at J, with 16 bases between. Looked up from germline, CDR1 is MDHEN and CDR2 is SYDVKM. The CDR3 has 16 residues. The CDR3 sequence: CASSLPRDGDPYEQYF. In DNA, the CDR3 is TGTGCCAGCAGTTTACCCCGGGACGGCGATCCCTACGAGCAGTACTTC.

This chain uses TRBV6-5 with TRBJ1-3; 8 bases are shared with TRBD1. This CDR3 comprises 16 residues. V was clipped by 0 bases and J by 4 bases; unmatched bases: 5. CDR1 MNHEY and CDR2 SVGAGI come from the germline V gene. The CDR3 loop reads CASSYSMGDRGNTIYF. As DNA, the CDR3 is TGTGCCAGCAGTTACTCGATGGGGGACAGGGGAAACACCATATATTTT.

The chain couples TRBV27 to TRBJ1-1; no clear D gene. This CDR3 comprises 14 residues. The germline V and J ends were trimmed by 5 bases and 0 bases, with 10 bases remaining between them. Per germline, CDR1 MNHEY and CDR2 SMNVEV (reference sequence). The CDR3, as DNA: TGTGCCAGCAGTCTCAGAGGTTTGAACACTGAAGCTTTCTTT. Its protein is CASSLRGLNTEAFF.

The CDR3 coding sequence is TGTGCCAGCAGTGATTTATTGGGACTAGCGGGGGGAGAGACCCAGTACTTC. This gives the protein CASSDLLGLAGGETQYF. The chain couples TRBV28 to TRBJ2-5; 15 bases agree with TRBD2. V shed 5 bases and J 4 bases; nucleotides not matched to a gene: 8. Looked up from germline, CDR1 is MDHEN and CDR2 is SYDVKM. CDR3 size: 17 residues.

V usage is TRBV7-9 and J usage is TRBJ2-7; 8 bases agree with TRBD2. This CDR3 comprises 15 residues. Germline lookup yields CDR1 SEHNR and CDR2 FQNEAQ (reference sequence). Trimming cost V 5 bases and J 0 bases; bases outside gene matches: 6. The CDR3 nucleotides are TGTGCCAGCAGCCAAGAGCGGGGGAGCTCCTACGAGCAGTACTTC. Protein: CASSQERGSSYEQYF.

The chain uses TRBV4-2 and TRBJ1-2, with 8 positions matching TRBD1. With V trimmed by 4 bases and J by 6 bases, 4 bases remained unmatched. This CDR3 region has 13 residues. Per germline, CDR1 LGHNA and CDR2 YNFKEQ. CDR3 bases: TGTGCCAGCAGCCCGACAGGGGTGGATGGCTACACCTTC. It specifies CASSPTGVDGYTF.

The gene calls are TRBV5-6 and TRBJ1-1; D gene ambiguous. This CDR3 comprises 13 residues. With 2 bases removed from V and 4 bases from J, the gap between germline ends came to 9 bases. The germline V gene encodes CDR1 SGHDT and CDR2 YYEEEE. The CDR3 loop reads CASSFRGGTEAFF. The CDR3 DNA reads TGTGCCAGCAGCTTCCGGGGTGGCACTGAAGCTTTCTTT.

The V call is TRBV4-1, the J call TRBJ1-6; 7 bases fit TRBD1. Germline CDR1 and CDR2: MGHRA and YSYEKL. Trimming cost V 0 bases and J 6 bases; bases outside gene matches: 5. This CDR3 is built from 16 residues. CDR3 loop: CASSQDEGAVNSPLHF. CDR3 nucleotides: TGCGCCAGCAGCCAAGACGAGGGGGCTGTTAATTCACCCCTCCACTTT.

The chain is built from TRBV5-5 and TRBJ1-1; 8 nucleotides match TRBD1. Germline V gives CDR1 SGHKS, CDR2 YYEKEE (reference sequence). There are 15 residues in the CDR3. V dropped 0 bases and J dropped 4; count of bases not matched to a gene: 5. The CDR3 nucleotides are TGTGCCAGCAGCTTGGCAGGGGGCATGGGCACTGAAGCTTTCTTT. Encoded protein: CASSLAGGMGTEAFF.

The chain combines TRBV27 with TRBJ1-5; the match to TRBD1 covers 10 bases. Germline trimming cut 6 bases from V and 7 bases from J; bases unmatched to any gene: 12. CDR1 is MNHEY and CDR2 is SMNVEV in the germline V gene (reference sequence). The CDR3 consists of 16 residues. CDR3 sequence: CASSPDRGRLRQPQHF. In nucleotides, the CDR3 is TGTGCCAGCAGCCCAGACAGGGGGCGGTTGAGACAGCCCCAGCATTTT.

The chain uses TRBV29-1 and TRBJ2-1; the D gene is possibly TRBD2 (6 bases). Germline-derived CDR1 and CDR2 are SQVTM and ANQGSEA. Trimming took off 6 bases at V and 12 bases at J, with 12 bases between the two ends. This CDR3 is 10 amino acids long. The CDR3 protein is CSVELGGQFF. The CDR3 DNA reads as TGCAGCGTCGAGCTGGGGGGGCAGTTCTTC.

This sequence joins TRBV6-5 and TRBJ1-3; no firm D call. Germline V gene data show CDR1 as MNHEY and CDR2 as SVGAGI. V was pared by 0 bases and J by 4 bases, with 7 bases between. This CDR3 has 14 residues. DNA for the CDR3: TGTGCCAGCAGTTACTCGATCCAAGGAAACACCATATATTTT. Its translation: CASSYSIQGNTIYF.

The J gene is TRBJ2-1, the V gene TRBV11-3; D ambiguous. Germline V gene data show CDR1 as SGHNT and CDR2 as YENEEA. The CDR3 totals 16 residues. V dropped 5 bases and J dropped 0 bases, with 14 bases sitting between them. CDR3 in DNA: TGTGCCAGCAGCGCTCGACTGGAGAGCTCCTACAATGAGCAGTTCTTC. It specifies CASSARLESSYNEQFF.

This clone was observed a handful of times. The rearrangement joins TRBV7-8 to TRBJ2-1; 10 bases are a match to TRBD2. The V segment lost 4 bases and the J segment 7 bases; nucleotides outside the gene matches: 4. The CDR3 runs 14 residues. CDR1 and CDR2 (germline): SGHVS, FQNEAQ. Written as DNA, the CDR3 is TGTGCCAGCAGCTATAGCGGGGGGATGAATGAGCAGTTCTTC. Its protein product is CASSYSGGMNEQFF.

This chain connects TRBV7-6 to TRBJ2-3; 7 bases line up with TRBD2. This CDR3 has 17 residues. Germline values: CDR1 SGHVS, CDR2 FNYEAQ. V lost 0 bases to trimming and J lost 0 bases; unmatched junction nucleotides: 6. CDR3 residues: CASSLAVLAASTDTQYF. In DNA, the CDR3 is TGTGCCAGCAGCTTAGCGGTCCTAGCGGCTAGCACAGATACGCAGTATTTT.

The V call is TRBV19, the J call TRBJ2-7; D possibly matches TRBD1 or TRBD2 (6 bases each). Germline V gene lookup returns CDR1 LNHDA and CDR2 SQIVND (reference sequence). CDR3 length: 14 residues. Trimming removed 3 bases at V and 5 bases at J, with 14 bases between. The CDR3 sequence: CASSMGRGGNEQYF. In nucleotides, the CDR3 is TGTGCCAGTAGTATGGGCAGGGGAGGAAACGAGCAGTACTTC. The full variable domain, with the rest looked up from reference TRBV19 and TRBJ2-7, is DGGITQSPKYLFRKEGQNVTLSCEQNLNHDAMYWYRQDPGQGLRLIYYSQIVNDFQKGDIAEGYSVSREKKESFPLTVTSAQKNPTAFYLCASSMGRGGNEQYFGPGTRLTVT.

This clone was counted a single time. This sequence joins TRBV6-1 and TRBJ2-4; 9 nucleotides line up with TRBD1. The V gene's germline CDR1 is MNHNS and CDR2 SASEGT. V shed 4 bases and J 6 bases; nucleotides not matched to a gene: 4. This CDR3 comprises 14 residues. CDR3 coding DNA: TGTGCCAGCAGTGGAGGACAGGGGCTAAACATTCAGTACTTC. Its protein is CASSGGQGLNIQYF.

The chain joins TRBV19 to TRBJ2-1, with 7 bases matching TRBD2. CDR3 length equals 17 residues. V lost 3 bases, J lost 4 bases, and 12 bases stayed unmatched. Germline V gene lookup returns CDR1 LNHDA and CDR2 SQIVND (reference sequence). The CDR3 DNA follows: TGTGCCAGTAGTATTACGGCGGGGGATCAAATTTACAATGAGCAGTTCTTC. The encoded protein is CASSITAGDQIYNEQFF.

CDR3 nucleotides: TGTGCCAGCAGCTCCCCAGGAGTCTCTGGGGCCAACGTCCTGACTTTC. Protein product: CASSSPGVSGANVLTF. The chain uses TRBV5-5 and TRBJ2-6; no clear D. The CDR3 consists of 16 residues. Germline V gene data show CDR1 as SGHKS and CDR2 as YYEKEE (reference sequence). Trimming removed 3 bases at V and 0 bases at J, with 10 bases between.

The rearrangement links TRBV4-2 to TRBJ1-2, with TRBD1 matching over 7 bases. In germline, CDR1 is LGHNA, CDR2 YNFKEQ. The CDR3 is 20 residues long. J was trimmed by 4 bases and V by 1 base; bases with no gene match: 21. CDR3 nucleotides: TGTGCCAGCAGCCAAGGAGGGGGCTTAGTTGAGGGCCAACCTCGCTATGGCTACACCTTC. Protein sequence: CASSQGGGLVEGQPRYGYTF.